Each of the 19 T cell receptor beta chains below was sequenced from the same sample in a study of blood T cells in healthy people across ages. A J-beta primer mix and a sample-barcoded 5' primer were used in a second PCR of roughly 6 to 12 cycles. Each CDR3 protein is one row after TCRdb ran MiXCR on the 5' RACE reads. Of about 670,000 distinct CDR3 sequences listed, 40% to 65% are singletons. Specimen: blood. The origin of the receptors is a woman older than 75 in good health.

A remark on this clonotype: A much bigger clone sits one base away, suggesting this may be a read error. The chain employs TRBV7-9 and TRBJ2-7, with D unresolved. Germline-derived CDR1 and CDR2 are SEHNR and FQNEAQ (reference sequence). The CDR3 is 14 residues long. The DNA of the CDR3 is TGTGCCGGCAGCTCCCCCCCTTGGGAAGAAGAGCAGTACTTC. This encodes CAGSSPPWEEEQYF. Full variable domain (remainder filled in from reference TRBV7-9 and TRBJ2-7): DTGVSQNPRHKITKRGQNVTFRCDPISEHNRLYWYRQTLGQGPEFLTYFQNEAQLEKSRLLSDRFSAERPKGSFSTLEIQRTEQGDSAMYLCAGSSPPWEEEQYFGPGTRLTVT.

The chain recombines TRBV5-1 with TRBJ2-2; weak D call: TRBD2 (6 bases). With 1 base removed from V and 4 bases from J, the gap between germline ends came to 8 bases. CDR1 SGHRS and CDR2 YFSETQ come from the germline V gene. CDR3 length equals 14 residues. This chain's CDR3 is CASSLNSGTGELFF. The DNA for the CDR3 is TGCGCCAGCAGCTTGAATAGCGGCACCGGGGAGCTGTTTTTT.

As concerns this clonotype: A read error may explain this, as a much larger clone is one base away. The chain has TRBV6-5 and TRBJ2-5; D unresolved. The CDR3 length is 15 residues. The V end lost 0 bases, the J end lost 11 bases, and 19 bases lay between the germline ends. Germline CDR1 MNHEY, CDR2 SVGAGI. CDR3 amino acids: CASSYSIRKNNEQYF. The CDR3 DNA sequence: TGTGCCAGCAGTTACTCGATCCGCAAGAACAATGAGCAGTACTTC.

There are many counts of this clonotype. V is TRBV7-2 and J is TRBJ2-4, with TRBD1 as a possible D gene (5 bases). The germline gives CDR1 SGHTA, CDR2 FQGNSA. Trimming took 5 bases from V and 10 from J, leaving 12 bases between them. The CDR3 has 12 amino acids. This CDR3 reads CASSPTDRIQYF. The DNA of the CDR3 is TGTGCCAGCAGCCCGACAGATAGAATTCAGTACTTC.

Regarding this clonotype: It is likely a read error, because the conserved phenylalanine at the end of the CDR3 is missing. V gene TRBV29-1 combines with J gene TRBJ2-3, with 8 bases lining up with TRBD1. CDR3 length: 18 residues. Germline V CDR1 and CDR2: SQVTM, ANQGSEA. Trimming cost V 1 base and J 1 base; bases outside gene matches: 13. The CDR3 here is CSVEGGATGGLGTDTQYY. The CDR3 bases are TGCAGCGTTGAAGGGGGGGCAACAGGGGGTCTCGGCACAGATACGCAGTATTAT.

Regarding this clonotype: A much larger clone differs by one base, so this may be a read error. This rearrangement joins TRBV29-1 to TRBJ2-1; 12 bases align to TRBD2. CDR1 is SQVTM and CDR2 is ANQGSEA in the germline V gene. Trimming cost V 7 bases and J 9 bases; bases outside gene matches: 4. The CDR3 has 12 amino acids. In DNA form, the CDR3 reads TGCAGCGCCCTAGCGGGAGGGGGTGAGCAGTTCTTC. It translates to CSALAGGGEQFF.

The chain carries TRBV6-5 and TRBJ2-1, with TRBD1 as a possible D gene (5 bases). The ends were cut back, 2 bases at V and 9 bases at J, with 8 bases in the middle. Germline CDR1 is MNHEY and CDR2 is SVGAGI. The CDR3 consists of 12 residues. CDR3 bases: TGTGCCAGCAGTTACCCCCAGGGTGAGCAGTTCTTC. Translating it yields CASSYPQGEQFF.

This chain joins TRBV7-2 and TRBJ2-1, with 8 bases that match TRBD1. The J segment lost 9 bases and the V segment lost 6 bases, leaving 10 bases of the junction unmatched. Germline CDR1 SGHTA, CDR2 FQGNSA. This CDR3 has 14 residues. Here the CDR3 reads CASRVGTGPAEQFF. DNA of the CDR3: TGTGCCAGCAGGGTAGGGACAGGTCCGGCTGAGCAGTTCTTC.

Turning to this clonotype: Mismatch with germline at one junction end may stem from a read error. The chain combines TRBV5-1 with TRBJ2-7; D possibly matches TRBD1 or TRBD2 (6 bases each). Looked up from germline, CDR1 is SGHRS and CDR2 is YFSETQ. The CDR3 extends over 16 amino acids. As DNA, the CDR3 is TGCGCCAGCAGCTTGGATAGTGTTAGCGGCAGGGGCGAGCGGTACTTC. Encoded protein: CASSLDSVSGRGERYF.

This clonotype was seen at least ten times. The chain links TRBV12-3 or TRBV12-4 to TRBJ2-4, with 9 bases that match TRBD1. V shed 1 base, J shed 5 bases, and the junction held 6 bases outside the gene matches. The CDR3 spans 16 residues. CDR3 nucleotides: TGTGCCAGCAGTTTAGGTTCGGGACAGGGTGAAAACATTCAGTACTTC. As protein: CASSLGSGQGENIQYF.

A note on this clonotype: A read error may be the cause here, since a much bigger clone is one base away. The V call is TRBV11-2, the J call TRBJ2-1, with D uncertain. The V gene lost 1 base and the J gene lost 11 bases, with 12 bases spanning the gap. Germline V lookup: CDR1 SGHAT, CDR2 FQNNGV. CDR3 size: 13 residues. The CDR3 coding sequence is TGTGCCAGCAGCTTAGGATGGGCCGATAAGCAGTTCTTC. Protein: CASSLGWADKQFF.

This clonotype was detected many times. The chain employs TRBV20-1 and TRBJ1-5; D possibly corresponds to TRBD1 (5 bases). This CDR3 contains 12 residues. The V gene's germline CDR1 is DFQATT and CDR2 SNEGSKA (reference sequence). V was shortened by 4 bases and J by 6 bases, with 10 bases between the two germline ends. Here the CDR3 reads CSATRGGQPQHF. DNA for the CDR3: TGCAGTGCTACTAGGGGTGGTCAGCCCCAGCATTTT.

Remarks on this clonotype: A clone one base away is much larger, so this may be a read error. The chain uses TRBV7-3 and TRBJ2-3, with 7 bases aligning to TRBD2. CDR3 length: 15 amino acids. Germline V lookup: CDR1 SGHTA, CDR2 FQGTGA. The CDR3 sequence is CTSSLTSRTTDTQYF. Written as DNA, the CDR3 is TGTACCAGCAGCTTGACTAGCAGAACCACAGATACGCAGTATTTT.

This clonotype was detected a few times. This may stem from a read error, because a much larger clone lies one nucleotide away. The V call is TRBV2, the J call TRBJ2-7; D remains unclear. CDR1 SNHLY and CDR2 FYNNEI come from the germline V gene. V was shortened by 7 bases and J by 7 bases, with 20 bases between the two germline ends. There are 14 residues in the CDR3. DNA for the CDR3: TGTGCCAGCACCCCAATTTATCCATACAATGAGCAGTACTTC. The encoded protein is CASTPIYPYNEQYF.

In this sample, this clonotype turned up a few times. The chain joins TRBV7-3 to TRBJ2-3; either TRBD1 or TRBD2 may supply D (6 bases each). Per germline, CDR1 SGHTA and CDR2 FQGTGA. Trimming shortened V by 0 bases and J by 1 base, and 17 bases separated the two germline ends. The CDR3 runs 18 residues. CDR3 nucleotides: TGTGCCAGCAGCTTAACTGGGCGGCGGAGGGGGGGCACAGATACGCAGTATTTT. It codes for CASSLTGRRRGGTDTQYF.

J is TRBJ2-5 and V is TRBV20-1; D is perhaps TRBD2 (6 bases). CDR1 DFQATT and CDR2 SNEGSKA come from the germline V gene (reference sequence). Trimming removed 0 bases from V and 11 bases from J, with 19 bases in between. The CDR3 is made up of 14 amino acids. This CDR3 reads CSARDPRLATEQYF. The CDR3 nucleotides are TGCAGTGCTAGAGACCCCCGCCTAGCGACAGAGCAGTACTTC.

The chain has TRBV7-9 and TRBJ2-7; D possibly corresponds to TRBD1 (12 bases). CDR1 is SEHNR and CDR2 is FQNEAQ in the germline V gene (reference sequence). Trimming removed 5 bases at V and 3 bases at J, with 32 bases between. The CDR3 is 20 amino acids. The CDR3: CASSPGQGARASGRFYEQYF. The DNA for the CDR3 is TGTGCCAGCAGCCCGGGACAGGGGGCGCGAGCTAGCGGGAGGTTCTACGAGCAGTACTTC.

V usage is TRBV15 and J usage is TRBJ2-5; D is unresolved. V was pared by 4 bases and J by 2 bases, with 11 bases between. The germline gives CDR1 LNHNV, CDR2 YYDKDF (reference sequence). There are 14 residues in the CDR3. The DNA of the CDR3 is TGTGCCACCAGCACTAGTACTGGACAAGAGACCCAGTACTTC. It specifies CATSTSTGQETQYF.

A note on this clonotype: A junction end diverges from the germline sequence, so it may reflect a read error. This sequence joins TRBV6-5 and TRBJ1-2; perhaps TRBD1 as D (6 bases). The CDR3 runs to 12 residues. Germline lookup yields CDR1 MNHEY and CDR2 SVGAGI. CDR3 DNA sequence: TGTGCCAGCAGTGGTAGGGGGTATGGCTGCACCTTC. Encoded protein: CASSGRGYGCTF.